This T cell receptor beta chain was recorded in a study of shared clonotypes between healthy human individuals. General study results and limits: Researchers sampled only blood; tissue repertoires likely differ. Shared across a few donors were roughly 5.3% of the naive CD4 clonotypes.

As regards this clone: Its antigen is undetermined.

The CDR3 has 17 residues. V dropped 7 bases and J dropped 4; count of bases not matched to a gene: 13. Germline values: CDR1 SGHAT, CDR2 FQDESV (reference sequence). In the original processing: For the immunoSEQ data, sequences were junction-only without quality scores, so filtering differed. TCRdb's copy holds only in-frame clones and misses some; the assay was immunoSEQ multiplex PCR. V and J calls and clone size are copied from that table; D and trimming were computed from the DNA. The sample contains over 2 million clones, about 90% of which appear only once. The sample consisted of naive CD4+ T cells from PBMCs. Subset in this sample: CD45RA+ positively selected. The sequence came from a man aged 18 to 29 in good health. Some clones in this sample may be carry-over from other donors' samples. The gene calls are TRBV11-1 and TRBJ2-3; 11 nucleotides agree with TRBD2. The CDR3 sequence: CASKSSMRLAGSDTQYF. The CDR3 coding sequence is TGTGCCAGCAAGTCCTCCATGCGACTAGCGGGATCAGATACGCAGTATTTT.